A selection of T cell receptor beta chains follows, all from one sample in a study of cytomegalovirus exposure and HLA in healthy donors. The repertoire was sequenced with immunoSEQ multiplex PCR; TCRdb's copy has only in-frame clones and lacks some. The sample lists about 190,000 clones, about four fifths occurring once. Sequenced: PBMCs. Receptor source: a woman aged 50 to 65 in good health and CMV-seropositive. Each CDR3 is given with its conserved first and last residue. Each record gives: J gene, D gene, clone size, V gene, CDR3 DNA, CDR3 protein. A D gene is named only where the DNA matches it firmly. The size field is filled for only some rows; it gives once, few, many or a size class.

j_gene: TRBJ2-2
d_gene: NA
abundance: NA
v_gene: TRBV2
CDR3nt: TGTGCCAGCAGCCCCGGACTCGACACCGGGGAGCTGTTTTTT
CDR3aa: CASSPGLDTGELFF

j_gene: TRBJ1-2
d_gene: NA
abundance: NA
v_gene: TRBV11-3
CDR3nt: TGTGCCAGCAGCCGCCGCCCGGAGGGTGGCTACACCTTC
CDR3aa: CASSRRPEGGYTF

j_gene: TRBJ1-1
d_gene: TRBD1
abundance: NA
v_gene: TRBV6-5
CDR3nt: TGTGCCAGTCAGACAGGGCACACTGAAGCTTTCTTT
CDR3aa: CASQTGHTEAFF

j_gene: TRBJ2-5
d_gene: NA
abundance: NA
v_gene: TRBV10-2
CDR3nt: TGCGCCAGCTCCCGGAGATCGGGGGAGACCCAGTACTTC
CDR3aa: CASSRRSGETQYF

j_gene: TRBJ1-3
d_gene: NA
abundance: NA
v_gene: TRBV5-3
CDR3nt: TGTGCCAGAAGCTTGGGTTCGATCAGAGGTCGGACTGATCCACACTCTGGAAACACCATATATTTT
CDR3aa: CARSLGSIRGRTDPHSGNTIYF

j_gene: TRBJ2-5
d_gene: TRBD2
abundance: NA
v_gene: TRBV6-5
CDR3nt: TGTGCCAGCAGTTGGACTAGCGGCCCAGAGACCCAGTACTTC
CDR3aa: CASSWTSGPETQYF

j_gene: TRBJ1-2
d_gene: NA
abundance: NA
v_gene: TRBV12-2
CDR3nt: TGTGCAAGTCGCCTATACGGGGACAGGGGCTGTGGCTACACCTTC
CDR3aa: CASRLYGDRGCGYTF

j_gene: TRBJ2-1
d_gene: TRBD2
abundance: NA
v_gene: TRBV25-1
CDR3nt: TGTGCCAGCAGTGCCCGACTAGCGGGCTGGAATGAGCAGTTCTTC
CDR3aa: CASSARLAGWNEQFF

j_gene: TRBJ1-4
d_gene: TRBD1
abundance: NA
v_gene: TRBV5-6
CDR3nt: TGTGCCAGCAGCTCAGGACAGGGCACTAATGAAAAACTGTTTTTT
CDR3aa: CASSSGQGTNEKLFF

j_gene: TRBJ1-1
d_gene: TRBD1
abundance: once
v_gene: TRBV28
CDR3nt: TGTGCCAGCAACGACAGGGGTAACACTGAAGCTTTCTTT
CDR3aa: CASNDRGNTEAFF

j_gene: TRBJ2-5
d_gene: NA
abundance: NA
v_gene: TRBV5-4
CDR3nt: TGTGCCAGCAGCGGAGGACACCAAGAGACCCAGTACTTC
CDR3aa: CASSGGHQETQYF

j_gene: TRBJ2-7
d_gene: NA
abundance: NA
v_gene: TRBV5-5
CDR3nt: TGTGCCAGCAGCTTCGATAATCAGGGGCTCTACGAGCAGTACTTC
CDR3aa: CASSFDNQGLYEQYF

j_gene: TRBJ2-3
d_gene: NA
abundance: NA
v_gene: TRBV6-6
CDR3nt: TGTGCCAGCAGCCGCCTAGAGAGAACGCAGTATTTT
CDR3aa: CASSRLERTQYF

j_gene: TRBJ2-2
d_gene: NA
abundance: NA
v_gene: TRBV5-1
CDR3nt: TGCGCCAGCAGCTTGAAAGCGGCGAACACCGGGGAGCTGTTTTTT
CDR3aa: CASSLKAANTGELFF

j_gene: TRBJ2-1
d_gene: TRBD2
abundance: NA
v_gene: TRBV23-1
CDR3nt: TGCGCCAGCAGTAAGGGACTAGCCCCTTGCCATGAGCAGTTCTTC
CDR3aa: CASSKGLAPCHEQFF

j_gene: TRBJ2-1
d_gene: NA
abundance: NA
v_gene: TRBV2
CDR3nt: TGTGCCAGCAGGGGAGGCTTTGGTGTAGATAATGAGCAGTTCTTC
CDR3aa: CASRGGFGVDNEQFF

j_gene: TRBJ2-1
d_gene: TRBD2
abundance: NA
v_gene: TRBV11-2
CDR3nt: TGTGCCAGCAGCCCGGGAGGTTACAATGAGCAGTTCTTC
CDR3aa: CASSPGGYNEQFF

j_gene: TRBJ1-1
d_gene: NA
abundance: NA
v_gene: TRBV5-8
CDR3nt: TGTGCCAGCCCTCAAATGCCCTCCGGGACACTGAACACTGAAGCTTTCTTT
CDR3aa: CASPQMPSGTLNTEAFF

j_gene: TRBJ2-1
d_gene: TRBD2
abundance: NA
v_gene: TRBV7-3
CDR3nt: TGTGCCAGCAGCTTAAACCTGGGGGGGGGACCAATGGGCAATGAGCAGTTCTTC
CDR3aa: CASSLNLGGGPMGNEQFF

j_gene: TRBJ2-5
d_gene: TRBD1
abundance: NA
v_gene: TRBV19
CDR3nt: TGTGCCAGTAGTAGAGCAGGGGGTGTAGGAGACGTAGAGACCCAGTACTTC
CDR3aa: CASSRAGGVGDVETQYF

j_gene: TRBJ1-4
d_gene: NA
abundance: NA
v_gene: TRBV9
CDR3nt: TGTGCCAGCAGCGTAGGCCCAGGGGATAATGAAAAACTGTTTTTT
CDR3aa: CASSVGPGDNEKLFF

j_gene: TRBJ2-1
d_gene: TRBD1
abundance: once
v_gene: TRBV6-5
CDR3nt: TGTGCCAGCAGTCTGGGACAGGGAGAATACAATGAGCAGTTCTTC
CDR3aa: CASSLGQGEYNEQFF

j_gene: TRBJ2-5
d_gene: NA
abundance: NA
v_gene: TRBV6-5
CDR3nt: TGTGCCAGCAGCCAAGGGGTGGAGACCCAGTACTTC
CDR3aa: CASSQGVETQYF

j_gene: TRBJ1-3
d_gene: NA
abundance: NA
v_gene: TRBV30
CDR3nt: TGTGCCTGGAATTCGGCGAGGGAGAGGCCTGGAAACACCATATATTTT
CDR3aa: CAWNSARERPGNTIYF

j_gene: TRBJ2-1
d_gene: TRBD2
abundance: NA
v_gene: TRBV7-9
CDR3nt: TGTGCCAGCAGCTCCTTGCGCGGGGGTTACAATGAGCAGTTCTTC
CDR3aa: CASSSLRGGYNEQFF

j_gene: TRBJ2-7
d_gene: TRBD2
abundance: NA
v_gene: TRBV6-5
CDR3nt: TGTGCCAGCAGGGCTGGACTAGCGGAATCCTACGAGCAGTACTTC
CDR3aa: CASRAGLAESYEQYF

j_gene: TRBJ2-7
d_gene: TRBD2
abundance: NA
v_gene: TRBV5-4
CDR3nt: TGTGCCAGCAGCCCCCGGGCTAGCGGGGGGCCCATCTACGAGCAGTACTTC
CDR3aa: CASSPRASGGPIYEQYF

j_gene: TRBJ2-5
d_gene: NA
abundance: NA
v_gene: TRBV5-5
CDR3nt: TGTGCCAGCAGCTTCGGGGTGGAGACCCAGTACTTC
CDR3aa: CASSFGVETQYF

j_gene: TRBJ2-1
d_gene: NA
abundance: NA
v_gene: TRBV19
CDR3nt: TGTGCCAGTAGTATTGGAGACGAGCAGTTCTTC
CDR3aa: CASSIGDEQFF

j_gene: TRBJ1-1
d_gene: NA
abundance: NA
v_gene: TRBV19
CDR3nt: TGTGCCAGTAGTTCGGGGAACACTGAAGCTTTCTTT
CDR3aa: CASSSGNTEAFF

j_gene: TRBJ2-1
d_gene: NA
abundance: NA
v_gene: TRBV25-1
CDR3nt: TGTGCCAGCAGGACTAGCTCCTACAATGAGCAGTTCTTC
CDR3aa: CASRTSSYNEQFF

j_gene: TRBJ2-3
d_gene: NA
abundance: NA
v_gene: TRBV5-6
CDR3nt: TGTGCCAGCAGCTTGGACGCGACTAGTGCAGATACGCAGTATTTT
CDR3aa: CASSLDATSADTQYF

j_gene: TRBJ1-5
d_gene: NA
abundance: NA
v_gene: TRBV19
CDR3nt: TGTGCCAGTAGTATACCACAGATTTATAGCAATCAGCCCCAGCATTTT
CDR3aa: CASSIPQIYSNQPQHF

j_gene: TRBJ1-4
d_gene: NA
abundance: NA
v_gene: TRBV2
CDR3nt: TGTGCCAGCAGTGAATGGGCATCGGGAGTTGCAACTAATGAAAAACTGTTTTTT
CDR3aa: CASSEWASGVATNEKLFF

j_gene: TRBJ2-6
d_gene: NA
abundance: few
v_gene: TRBV5-1
CDR3nt: TGCGCCAGCAGCTTGGCGGTTCCTGGGGCCAACGTCCTGACTTTC
CDR3aa: CASSLAVPGANVLTF

j_gene: TRBJ2-3
d_gene: TRBD2
abundance: NA
v_gene: TRBV9
CDR3nt: TGTGCCAGCAGCACGACTAGCGGGCGCACAGATACGCAGTATTTT
CDR3aa: CASSTTSGRTDTQYF

j_gene: TRBJ2-7
d_gene: NA
abundance: NA
v_gene: TRBV4-1
CDR3nt: TGCGCCAGCAGCCTCCGGGGTCAGGGGAGCTCCTACGAGCAGTACTTC
CDR3aa: CASSLRGQGSSYEQYF

j_gene: TRBJ2-7
d_gene: TRBD1
abundance: NA
v_gene: TRBV7-9
CDR3nt: TGTTCCAGCAGCTTTGCAGGGGGCGAGCAGTACTTC
CDR3aa: CSSSFAGGEQYF

j_gene: TRBJ1-2
d_gene: TRBD1
abundance: NA
v_gene: TRBV6-1
CDR3nt: TGTGCCAGCCCCGGACAGGGAAGATTAGGATATGGCTACACCTTC
CDR3aa: CASPGQGRLGYGYTF

j_gene: TRBJ1-2
d_gene: NA
abundance: NA
v_gene: TRBV6-1
CDR3nt: TGTGCCAGCAGTGAACAGGGGAACTATGGCTACACCTTC
CDR3aa: CASSEQGNYGYTF

j_gene: TRBJ2-1
d_gene: TRBD1
abundance: NA
v_gene: TRBV11-1
CDR3nt: TGTGCCAGCAGCTTACAGGGGGCGCGGAGACCCCGCCAATACAATGAGCAGTTCTTC
CDR3aa: CASSLQGARRPRQYNEQFF